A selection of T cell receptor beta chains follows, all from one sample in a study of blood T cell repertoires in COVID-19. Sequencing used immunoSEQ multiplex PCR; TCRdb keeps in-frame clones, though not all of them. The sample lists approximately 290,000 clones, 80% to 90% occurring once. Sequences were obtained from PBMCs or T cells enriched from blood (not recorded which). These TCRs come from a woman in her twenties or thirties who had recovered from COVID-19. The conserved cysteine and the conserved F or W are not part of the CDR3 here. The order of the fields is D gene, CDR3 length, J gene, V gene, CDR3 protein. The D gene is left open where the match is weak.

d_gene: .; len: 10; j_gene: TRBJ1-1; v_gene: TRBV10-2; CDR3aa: ASRNVGTEAF
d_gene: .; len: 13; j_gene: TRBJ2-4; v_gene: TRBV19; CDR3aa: ASSMDYLAKNIQY
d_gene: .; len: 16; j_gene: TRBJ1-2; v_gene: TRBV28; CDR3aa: ASSLPLPTIRSNYGYT
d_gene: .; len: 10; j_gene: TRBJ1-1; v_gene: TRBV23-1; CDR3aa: ASSPRYREAF
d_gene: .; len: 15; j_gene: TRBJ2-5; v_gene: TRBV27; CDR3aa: ASSLQGGVGHQETQY
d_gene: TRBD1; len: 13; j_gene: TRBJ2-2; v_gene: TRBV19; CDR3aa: ATNPWTGETGELF
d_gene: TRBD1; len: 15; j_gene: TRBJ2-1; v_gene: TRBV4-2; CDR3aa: ASRRQGATVPYNEQF
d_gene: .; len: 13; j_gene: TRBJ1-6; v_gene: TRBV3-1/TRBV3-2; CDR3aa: ASSPGRTVNSPLH
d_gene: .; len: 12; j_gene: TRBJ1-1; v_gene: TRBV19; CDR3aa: ASSPWRGNTEAF
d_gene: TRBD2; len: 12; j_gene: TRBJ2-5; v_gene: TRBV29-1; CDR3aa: SVKSGIGRETQY
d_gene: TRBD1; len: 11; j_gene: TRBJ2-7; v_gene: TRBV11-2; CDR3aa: ASSQDRFNEQY
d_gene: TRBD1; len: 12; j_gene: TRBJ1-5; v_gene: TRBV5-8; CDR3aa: ASRTGGLNQPQH
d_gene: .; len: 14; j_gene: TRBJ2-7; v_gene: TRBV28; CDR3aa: ASSGSGLLEVYEQY
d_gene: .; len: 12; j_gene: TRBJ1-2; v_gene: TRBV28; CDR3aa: ASSFWASVYGYT
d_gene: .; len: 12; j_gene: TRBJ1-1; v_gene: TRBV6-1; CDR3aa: ASSDVSQNTEAF
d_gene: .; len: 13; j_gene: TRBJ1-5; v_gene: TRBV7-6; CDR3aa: ASSLGQGSNQPQH
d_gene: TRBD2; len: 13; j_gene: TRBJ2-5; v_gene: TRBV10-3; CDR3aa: AIKSSGGPQETQY
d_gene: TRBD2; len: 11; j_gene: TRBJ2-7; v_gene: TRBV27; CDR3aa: ASSRLAVHEQY
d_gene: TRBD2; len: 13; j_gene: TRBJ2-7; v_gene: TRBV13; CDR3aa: ASSQGLAGDYEQY
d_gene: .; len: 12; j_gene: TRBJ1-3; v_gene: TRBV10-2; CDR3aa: ASQEDSYGNTIY
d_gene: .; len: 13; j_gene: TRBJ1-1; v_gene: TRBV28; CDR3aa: ASSLIYGAGTEAF
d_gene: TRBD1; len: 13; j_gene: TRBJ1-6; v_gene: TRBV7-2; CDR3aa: ASSLSATGNSPLH
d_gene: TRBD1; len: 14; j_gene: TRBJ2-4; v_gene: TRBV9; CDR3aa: ASSARDRGLLNIQY
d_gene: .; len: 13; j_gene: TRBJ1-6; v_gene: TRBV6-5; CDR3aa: ASSSPGSYNSPLH
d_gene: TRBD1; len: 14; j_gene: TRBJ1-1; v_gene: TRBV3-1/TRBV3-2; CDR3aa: ASSPGTEILNTEAF
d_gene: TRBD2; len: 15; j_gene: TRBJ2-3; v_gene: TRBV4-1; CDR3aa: ASSQDGTSGGADTQY
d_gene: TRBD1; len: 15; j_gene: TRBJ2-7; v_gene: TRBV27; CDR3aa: ASSLSPPGTGAYEQY
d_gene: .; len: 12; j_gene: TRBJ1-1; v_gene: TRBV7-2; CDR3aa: ASSQQTVRSEAF
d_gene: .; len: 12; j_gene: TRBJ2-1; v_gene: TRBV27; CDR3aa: ASKPGQSYNEQF
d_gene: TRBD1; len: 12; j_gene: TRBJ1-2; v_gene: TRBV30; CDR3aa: AWSVTQGARGYT
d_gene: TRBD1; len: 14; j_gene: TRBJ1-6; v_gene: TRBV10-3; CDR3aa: AISESQGMNNSPLH
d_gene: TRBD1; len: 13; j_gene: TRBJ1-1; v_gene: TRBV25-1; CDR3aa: ASSKWAGGGTEAF
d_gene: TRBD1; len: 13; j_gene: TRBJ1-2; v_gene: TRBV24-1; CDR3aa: ATSQPTGKSYGYT
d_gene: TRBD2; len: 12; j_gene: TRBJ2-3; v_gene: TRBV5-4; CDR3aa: ASSLGSGVDTQY
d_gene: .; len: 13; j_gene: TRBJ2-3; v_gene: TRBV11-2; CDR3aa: ASRPAGARTDTQY
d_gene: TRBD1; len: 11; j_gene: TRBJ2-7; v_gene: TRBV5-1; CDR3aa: ASSSTGDYEQY
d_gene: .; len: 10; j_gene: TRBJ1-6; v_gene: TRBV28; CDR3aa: ASSPPGLPLH
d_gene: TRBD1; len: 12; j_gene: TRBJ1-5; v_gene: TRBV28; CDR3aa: ASSLDRGVQPQH
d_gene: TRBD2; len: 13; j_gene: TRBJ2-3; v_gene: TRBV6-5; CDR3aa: ASSTSGGTADTQY
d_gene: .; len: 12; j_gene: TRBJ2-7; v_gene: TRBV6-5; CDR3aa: ASKPFGTAYEQY
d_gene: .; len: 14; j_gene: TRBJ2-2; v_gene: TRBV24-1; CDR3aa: ATSDEADARTGELF
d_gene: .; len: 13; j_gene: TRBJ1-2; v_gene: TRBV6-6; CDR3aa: ASSYSTGPNYGYT
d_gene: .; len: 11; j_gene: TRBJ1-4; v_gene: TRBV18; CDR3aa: ASSPGFGEKLF
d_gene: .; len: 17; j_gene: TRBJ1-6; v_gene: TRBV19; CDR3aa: ASSSVGARAGLYNSPLH
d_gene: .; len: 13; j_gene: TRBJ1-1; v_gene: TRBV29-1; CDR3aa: SVDSWGGLQTEAF
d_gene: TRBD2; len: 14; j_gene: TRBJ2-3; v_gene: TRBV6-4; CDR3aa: ASRGTSVYSTDTQY
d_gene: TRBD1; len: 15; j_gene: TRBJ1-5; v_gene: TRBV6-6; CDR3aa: ASSRTGADLSNQPQH
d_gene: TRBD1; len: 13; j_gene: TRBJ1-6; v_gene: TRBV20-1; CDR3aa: SASSLQGADSPLH
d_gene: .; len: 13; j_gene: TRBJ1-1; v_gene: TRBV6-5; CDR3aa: ASSYSQAYLFEAF
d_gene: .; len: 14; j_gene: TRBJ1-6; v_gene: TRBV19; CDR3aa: ASSILRADGGSPLH
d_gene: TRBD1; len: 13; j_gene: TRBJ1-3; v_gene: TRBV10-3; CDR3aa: AIRLQGESGNTIY
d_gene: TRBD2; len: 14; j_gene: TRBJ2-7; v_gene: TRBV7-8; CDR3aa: ASSLVSAGGTYEQY
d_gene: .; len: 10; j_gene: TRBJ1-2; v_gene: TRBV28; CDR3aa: ASSHGNHGYT
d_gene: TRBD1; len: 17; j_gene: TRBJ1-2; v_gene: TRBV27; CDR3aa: ASSLSGGSSTGFLYGYT